This entry describes one T cell receptor (beta chain). Its recognized antigen is unknown. Sequencing used an Illumina HiSeq 2000. TCR beta cDNA libraries were made by 5'RACE template switching that added a universal primer site and unique molecular identifiers. Synthesis of cDNA was primed from the TCR beta constant segment and was followed by two consecutive PCR amplification steps. The authors' pipeline ran thus. MIGEC was used to demultiplex reads and group the reads by UMI, and MiTCR was used to assemble and quantify clonotypes. To exclude erroneous sequences, only TCR cDNA sequences supported by at least two reads were retained. The tcR package was used for downstream repertoire analysis, and clonotypes were matched across fractions by CDR3 nucleotide sequence plus V segment. VDJmatch was used to annotate antigen specificity against VDJdb, with one amino acid substitution in CDR3 allowed. TCRdb reprocessed the reads and provides one entry for every CDR3 protein sequence; no DNA is given. TCRdb, not the original authors, processed these V and J calls. The record for this sample contains 150,000 to 160,000 distinct CDR3 sequences. The ten largest make up roughly 35% of the sample.

The CDR3 holds 16 amino acids from the cysteine to the phenylalanine. No DNA is given. Looking up the germline V gene yields CDR1 MRHNA and CDR2 SNTAGT. HCMV serostatus was determined by detecting HCMV-specific IgG in serum with a commercial ELISA kit. Peripheral blood mononuclear cells were isolated from blood by Ficoll density gradient centrifugation. The data derive from a study of T cells expressing NK-cell markers (dated by TCRdb to about 2020). At the level of the whole study: In sorted CD3+CD56+NKG2C+, CD3+CD56+NKG2C- and CD3+CD56-NKG2C+ T-cell subsets from roughly 8 donors, TCR beta-chain repertoires were profiled. Illumina HiSeq 2000/2500, MiSeq or NextSeq was used to sequence libraries as 2 x 150 bp reads. Seven of the eight sequenced donors were HCMV-seropositive and one was HCMV-seronegative. All eight donors whose samples were sequenced were randomly selected healthy volunteers, three of them men and five women.

Study-level results and caveats: Those dominant clonotypes were again the most abundant among CD3+CD56-NKG2C+ cells in several donors, at about 28.3-60.1%. In over five donors, the dominant CD3+CD56+NKG2C+ clonotypes were among the top 10 CD8+ clonotypes and accounted for roughly 1.0-8% of CD8+ T cells. Whether the expanded NKG2C-expressing T cell clones were specific for HCMV antigens remained unclear.

The sequenced material came from blood T cells: a sorted CD56 or NKG2C T cell subset, CD4+ or CD8+ T cells, or bulk PBMC T cells (not recorded which). The receptor chain draws on TRBV6-4 and TRBJ2-2; TCRdb's D call of TRBD2 is untestable without DNA. The clonotype originates from a woman between 45 and 60 years old in good health. Donor details come from another sample of the same person, matched by shared clones. The CDR3 amino acid sequence is: CASSVGLADGTGELFF.